Listed below are T cell receptor beta chains from one sample, sequenced in a study of shared clonotypes between healthy human individuals. Measured with immunoSEQ multiplex PCR; TCRdb has only the in-frame clones, and not every one. Of just over 2,000,000 clones detected, roughly 94% appear once; the ten largest clones hold under 0.15%. Sequencing was carried out using naive CD4+ T cells sorted from blood. The receptors shown here come from a man aged 18-30 years in good health. Both conserved end residues are part of each CDR3. The order of the fields is D gene, V gene, J gene, clone size, CDR3 protein, CDR3 DNA. A D gene is named only where the DNA matches it firmly. Size is stated for part of the rows, as once, few or many counts, or as a class when the clone is expanded.

.,TRBV7-7,TRBJ2-2,.,CASSSDRDSELFF,TGTGCTAGCAGCTCCGATCGAGACAGTGAGCTGTTTTTT
TRBD2,TRBV29-1,TRBJ2-2,.,CSVLAFGAGGTGELFF,TGCAGCGTTCTGGCCTTCGGGGCGGGAGGAACCGGGGAGCTGTTTTTT
.,TRBV5-6,TRBJ1-1,many,CASSFPPAMNTEAFF,TGTGCCAGCAGCTTCCCCCCGGCGATGAACACTGAAGCTTTCTTT
TRBD1,TRBV7-9,TRBJ1-2,.,CASSLALVAGGAYGYTF,TGTGCCAGCAGCTTAGCATTGGTGGCAGGGGGTGCCTATGGCTACACCTTC
TRBD1,TRBV5-4,TRBJ2-2,.,CASSLPGQENTGELFF,TGTGCCAGCAGCCTTCCGGGACAGGAGAACACCGGGGAGCTGTTTTTT
.,TRBV9,TRBJ2-3,.,CASSVVQGGDTQYF,TGTGCCAGCAGCGTAGTTCAGGGCGGGGATACGCAGTATTTT
.,TRBV7-9,TRBJ1-3,.,CASSSGTLARWNTIYF,TGTGCCAGCAGCTCAGGGACGTTGGCCAGGTGGAACACCATATATTTT
.,TRBV6-6,TRBJ2-3,once,CASRERTDLPNTQYF,TGTGCCAGCAGGGAAAGGACAGACCTCCCCAATACGCAGTATTTT
.,TRBV11-2,TRBJ1-1,.,CASSLVRQVSEAFF,TGTGCCAGCAGCTTAGTTAGGCAGGTTTCTGAAGCTTTCTTT
TRBD1,TRBV7-9,TRBJ1-5,.,CASSLEQGGINQPQHF,TGTGCCAGCAGCTTAGAACAGGGGGGAATCAATCAGCCCCAGCATTTT
.,TRBV19,TRBJ1-5,once,CASSSPAGGYPGNQPQHF,TGTGCCAGTAGTAGCCCCGCGGGTGGCTATCCGGGCAATCAGCCCCAGCATTTT
.,TRBV7-2,TRBJ2-4,.,CASSLGRLNGNIQYF,TGTGCCAGCAGCTTAGGTCGACTAAATGGGAACATTCAGTACTTC
TRBD1,TRBV5-1,TRBJ1-6,.,CASSRDRGSSPLHF,TGCGCCAGCAGCCGCGACAGGGGTAGTTCACCCCTCCACTTT
.,TRBV9,TRBJ2-7,.,CASSPGVGAYEQYF,TGTGCCAGCAGCCCGGGGGTAGGAGCCTACGAGCAGTACTTC
TRBD1,TRBV6-1,TRBJ1-2,.,CASSQGQFIYGYTF,TGTGCCAGCAGTCAGGGACAGTTTATCTATGGCTACACCTTC
TRBD1,TRBV18,TRBJ1-1,.,CASSQGADTEAFF,TGTGCCAGCTCACAGGGGGCCGACACTGAAGCTTTCTTT
.,TRBV2,TRBJ1-3,.,CASSPYTVGNTIYF,TGTGCCAGCAGTCCGTACACGGTTGGAAACACCATATATTTT
.,TRBV7-2,TRBJ1-1,.,CASSIQENTEAFF,TGTGCCAGCAGCATACAGGAGAACACTGAAGCTTTCTTT
.,TRBV30,TRBJ1-6,.,CAWRLGSDSPLHF,TGTGCCTGGAGGTTGGGGAGCGATTCACCCCTCCACTTT
TRBD1,TRBV6-5,TRBJ2-3,.,CASTRTGNTDTQYF,TGTGCCAGCACCCGGACAGGCAACACAGATACGCAGTATTTT
.,TRBV4-1,TRBJ2-2,.,CASSQGYSNTGELFF,TGCGCCAGCAGCCAGGGCTACTCGAACACCGGGGAGCTGTTTTTT
.,TRBV7-3,TRBJ2-5,.,CASSSRQLETQYF,TGTGCCAGCAGCTCGCGTCAACTGGAGACCCAGTACTTC
.,TRBV11-2,TRBJ1-6,.,CASSTSRGRDSNSPLHF,TGTGCCAGCAGCACATCTCGAGGGAGGGACTCTAATTCACCCCTCCACTTT
.,TRBV6-1,TRBJ2-7,.,CAIGVRSYEQYF,TGTGCCATTGGTGTGCGGTCCTACGAGCAGTACTTC
.,TRBV5-1,TRBJ1-1,.,CASSKGTNSNTEAFF,TGCGCCAGCAGCAAAGGGACAAATTCGAACACTGAAGCTTTCTTT
TRBD1,TRBV7-2,TRBJ1-2,.,CASSYGDRDRVHGYTF,TGTGCCAGCAGCTACGGAGATCGGGACAGGGTTCATGGCTACACCTTC
.,TRBV11-2,TRBJ1-2,.,CASSFGEVGGYTF,TGTGCCAGCAGCTTCGGGGAAGTTGGCGGCTACACCTTC
TRBD1,TRBV7-2,TRBJ2-7,.,CASTQRGGNRGRLSYEQYF,TGTGCCAGCACCCAGCGGGGAGGGAACAGGGGGCGCCTCTCCTACGAGCAGTACTTC
.,TRBV19,TRBJ1-1,.,CASSQGRNTEAFF,TGTGCCAGTAGTCAGGGGCGAAACACTGAAGCTTTCTTT
TRBD2,TRBV5-8,TRBJ2-7,many,CASSLSGSREQYF,TGTGCCAGCAGCCTCAGCGGGAGCAGGGAGCAGTACTTC
.,TRBV29-1,TRBJ1-1,.,CSVTSGIQAFF,TGCAGCGTTACCTCGGGAATACAAGCTTTCTTT
.,TRBV27,TRBJ1-1,once,CASSPWGGGLMNTEAFF,TGTGCCAGCAGTCCCTGGGGGGGCGGGCTCATGAACACTGAAGCTTTCTTT
.,TRBV7-9,TRBJ2-7,once,CASSLGQGYSLSYEQYF,TGTGCCAGCAGCCTGGGACAAGGCTACTCCCTCTCCTACGAGCAGTACTTC
.,TRBV7-2,TRBJ2-7,.,CASSPRTEEQYF,TGTGCCAGCAGCCCCAGGACAGAAGAGCAGTACTTC
.,TRBV5-4,TRBJ2-6,few,CASSSDAAPGANVLTF,TGTGCCAGCAGCTCGGACGCGGCGCCTGGGGCCAACGTCCTGACTTTC
.,TRBV9,TRBJ2-3,once,CASSFTPGSGTDTQYF,TGTGCCAGCAGCTTTACCCCAGGGTCGGGCACAGATACGCAGTATTTT
TRBD2,TRBV6-6,TRBJ2-7,.,CASSYAGGPYEQYF,TGTGCCAGCAGTTATGCGGGAGGGCCTTACGAGCAGTACTTC
TRBD2,TRBV6-5,TRBJ2-2,.,CASSFRTRTNTGELFF,TGTGCCAGCAGTTTCAGGACTAGGACTAACACCGGGGAGCTGTTTTTT
.,TRBV19,TRBJ2-3,.,CASKPFGVARTDTQYF,TGTGCCAGTAAACCCTTCGGAGTTGCCCGCACAGATACGCAGTATTTT
.,TRBV7-9,TRBJ1-2,.,CASSQALYGYTF,TGTGCCAGCAGCCAGGCATTGTATGGCTACACCTTC
.,TRBV7-9,TRBJ2-7,.,CASSGGNRVAYEQYF,TGTGCCAGCAGCGGGGGGAACAGGGTGGCCTACGAGCAGTACTTC
.,TRBV6-1,TRBJ1-1,.,CASSEGRQRQNTEAFF,TGTGCCAGCAGTGAAGGGAGACAGAGACAGAACACTGAAGCTTTCTTT
.,TRBV5-4,TRBJ2-3,.,CASSPGLDQFTDTQYF,TGTGCCAGCAGCCCCGGGCTCGACCAGTTCACAGATACGCAGTATTTT
TRBD2,TRBV2,TRBJ2-3,.,CASRTSGFTDTQYF,TGTGCCAGCAGAACTAGCGGTTTCACAGATACGCAGTATTTT
.,TRBV6-5,TRBJ1-2,.,CASSRGGDNYGYTF,TGTGCCAGCAGTCGCGGGGGGGATAACTATGGCTACACCTTC
.,TRBV6-5,TRBJ2-7,.,CASRSGAGNYEQYF,TGTGCCAGCAGGTCGGGAGCGGGTAACTACGAGCAGTACTTC
.,TRBV10-3,TRBJ1-1,.,CAISYSGGGLGTEAFF,TGTGCCATCAGTTACAGTGGTGGGGGGCTAGGTACTGAAGCTTTCTTT
.,TRBV5-1,TRBJ2-2,.,CASSLDVANTGELFF,TGCGCCAGCAGCTTGGACGTAGCGAACACCGGGGAGCTGTTTTTT
.,TRBV4-1,TRBJ1-3,.,CASSRPLGTDTIYF,TGCGCCAGCAGTCGCCCGCTGGGAACGGACACCATATATTTT
.,TRBV5-1,TRBJ2-7,.,CASSAEAWTYEQYF,TGCGCCAGCAGCGCAGAAGCCTGGACCTACGAGCAGTACTTC
.,TRBV5-6,TRBJ2-1,.,CASSFLNEQFF,TGTGCCAGCAGCTTCCTCAATGAGCAGTTCTTC
TRBD2,TRBV5-1,TRBJ2-3,once,CASSWGLATDTQYF,TGCGCCAGCAGCTGGGGACTAGCCACAGATACGCAGTATTTT
TRBD2,TRBV4-2,TRBJ2-1,.,CASSQDPGTRAYNEQFF,TGTGCCAGCAGCCAAGATCCCGGGACTAGAGCCTACAATGAGCAGTTCTTC